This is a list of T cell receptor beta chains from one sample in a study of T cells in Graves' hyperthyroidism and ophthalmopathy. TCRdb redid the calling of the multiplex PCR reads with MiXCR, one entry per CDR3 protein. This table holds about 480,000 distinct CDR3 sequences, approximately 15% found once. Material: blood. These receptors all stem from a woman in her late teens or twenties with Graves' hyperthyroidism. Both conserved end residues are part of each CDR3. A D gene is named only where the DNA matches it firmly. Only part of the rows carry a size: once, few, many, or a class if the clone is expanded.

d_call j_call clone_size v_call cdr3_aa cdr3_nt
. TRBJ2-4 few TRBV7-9 CASSNPLDIQYF TGTGCCAGCAGCAATCCTCTGGACATTCAGTACTTC
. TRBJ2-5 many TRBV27 CASSLSPQGGETQYF TGTGCCAGCAGTTTATCGCCCCAGGGGGGAGAGACCCAGTACTTC
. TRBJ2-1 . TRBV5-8 CASFELRDIYGSEQFF TGTGCCAGCTTTGAACTCCGGGACATATACGGGAGTGAGCAGTTCTTC
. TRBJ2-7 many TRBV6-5 CASSYGYSIPPGEQYF TGTGCCAGCAGTTACGGGTACTCAATTCCCCCTGGCGAGCAGTACTTC
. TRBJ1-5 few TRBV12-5 CASGSSLRNQPQHF TGTGCTAGTGGTTCTTCCCTTAGGAATCAGCCCCAGCATTTT
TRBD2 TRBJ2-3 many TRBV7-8 CASDHSGASTDTQYF TGTGCCAGCGACCATAGCGGGGCTAGCACAGATACGCAGTATTTT
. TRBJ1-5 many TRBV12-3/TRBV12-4 CASTLKRNQPQHF TGTGCCAGCACCCTGAAAAGGAATCAGCCCCAGCATTTT
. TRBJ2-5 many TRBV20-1 CSAIRETQYF TGCAGTGCTATACGGGAGACCCAGTACTTC
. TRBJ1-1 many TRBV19 CASSMDRNTEAFF TGTGCCAGTAGTATGGACAGGAACACTGAAGCTTTCTTT
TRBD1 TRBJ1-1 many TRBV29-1 CSVMTGAAEAFF TGCAGCGTTATGACAGGGGCGGCTGAAGCTTTCTTT
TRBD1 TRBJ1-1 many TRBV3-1 CASSPSDRGGNTEAFF TGTGCCAGCAGCCCCTCGGACAGGGGGGGGAACACTGAAGCTTTCTTT
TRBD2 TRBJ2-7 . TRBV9 CASSPGGTRTYEQYF TGTGCCAGCAGCCCCGGGGGGACGAGGACCTACGAGCAGTACTTC
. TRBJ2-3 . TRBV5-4 CASSRDPSTDTQYF TGTGCCAGCAGCCGTGACCCCTCAACAGATACGCAGTATTTT